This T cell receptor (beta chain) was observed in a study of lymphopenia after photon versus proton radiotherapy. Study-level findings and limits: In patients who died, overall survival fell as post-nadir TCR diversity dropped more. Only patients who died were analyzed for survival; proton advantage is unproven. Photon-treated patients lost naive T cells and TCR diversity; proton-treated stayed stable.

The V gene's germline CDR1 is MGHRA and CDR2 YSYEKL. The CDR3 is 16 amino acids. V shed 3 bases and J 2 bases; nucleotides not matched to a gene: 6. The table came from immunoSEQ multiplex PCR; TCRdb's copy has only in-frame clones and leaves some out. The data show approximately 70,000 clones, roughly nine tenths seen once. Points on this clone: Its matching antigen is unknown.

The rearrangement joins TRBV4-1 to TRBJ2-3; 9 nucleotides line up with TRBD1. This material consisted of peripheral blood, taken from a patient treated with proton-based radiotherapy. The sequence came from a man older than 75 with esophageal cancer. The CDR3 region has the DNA TGCGCCAGCAGCCAGTCCGACAGGGGGAACACAGATACGCAGTATTTT. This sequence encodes CASSQSDRGNTDTQYF.